This entry is about one T cell receptor beta chain. This entry comes from a study of T cell changes during pregnancy in multiple sclerosis. Profiling relied on immunoSEQ multiplex PCR, and the TCRdb table lists in-frame clones only, not all of them. The sample comprises under 70,000 clones, less than 95% of which are singletons, and about 0.5% rests with the top ten. The ends lost 2 bases at V and 7 bases at J; junction bases unmatched: 3. CDR1 and CDR2 (germline): MNHNS, SASEGT. The CDR3 consists of 14 residues. The input for sequencing was CD4+ T cells from peripheral blood mononuclear cells, taken after pregnancy. The chain carries TRBV6-1 and TRBJ2-1; 9 nucleotides match TRBD1. This receptor was taken from a female donor in good health, enrolled as a control in a pregnancy study. The CDR3 region is CASSERTGANEQFF. The CDR3 DNA is TGTGCCAGCAGTGAACGGACAGGGGCGAATGAGCAGTTCTTC.